The TCR beta chain described here comes from a study of regulatory T cells in long-lasting Graves disease (dated by TCRdb to the early 2020s). Background for the entire study: Patients with newly diagnosed Graves' disease had been on antithyroid drugs for under 3 months. Patients with persistent Graves' disease were compared with patients with newly diagnosed Graves' disease using TCR sequencing and RNA sequencing of peripheral blood. TCR sequencing covered 13 persistent and 20 newly diagnosed Graves' disease patients, around 33 samples in total. The study was conducted in China and was registered as a clinical trial.

Libraries were built with multiplex PCR. The sequencing machine was an Illumina HiSeq 4000. iRepertoire HTBI primers and Arm-PCR amplification of CDR3 regions were used to construct TCR beta libraries. Before sequencing, the PCR products went through gel purification. In the authors' own workflow: Gene usage analysis of CDR3 amino acid clonotypes used the approximately 62 TRBV and about 14 TRBJ segments found across samples. COPE and FqMerger were used to merge filtered high-quality paired reads into contigs. BLAST was used to align contigs to IMGT TRBV, TRBD and TRBJ reference genes, and CDR3 was defined according to IMGT. Any clonotype with a frequency above 0.1% was classified as a highly expanded clone. Repertoire diversity was measured by Shannon entropy, and V-J evenness by the Gini coefficient. Clonotypes shared by more than one individual were considered public. TCRdb reprocessing: public reads trimmed at Q25 with fastp, clones called with MiXCR, in-frame beta chains kept. CDR3 protein sequences are deduplicated, and each keeps its most common genes and DNA. TCRdb's processing, not the authors', yielded these V and J calls. This sample comprises about 500,000 distinct CDR3 sequences, about 12% of them detected only once. Together, the top ten hold roughly 9.3% of the sample.

The full study reports these points: Preferential use of TRBV28, TRBJ1-2 and TRBJ2-5 was observed in persistent disease, whereas TRBV20-1 and TRBJ2-1 were favored in newly diagnosed disease. Sequencing and analysis were restricted to the TCR beta chain. Patients with persistent disease shared more public clonotypes (around 3,000) than newly diagnosed patients did (more than 900). Compared with newly diagnosed patients, persistent Graves' disease patients had lower TCR Shannon entropy and fewer highly expanded clones, which suggests clonal expansion. The authors noted that the small sample size was a limitation that may lower accuracy. Because the primary lesion, thyroid tissue, could not be accessed, the study looked at peripheral blood alone.

From the cysteine through the phenylalanine, the CDR3 covers 14 amino acids. CDR3 DNA is the only sequence kept; it has 42 bases, read in frame from the first base. Relative to germline, V is 6 bases shorter and J is 2 bases shorter, with 13 bases between their ends. The germline V gene (reference sequence) supplies CDR1 LNHDA and CDR2 SQIVND. This clonotype was seen ten or more times. Its antigen target is currently unknown. The record has no base qualities; no much larger clone is one base away. The time point tag for this specimen amounts to: newly diagnosed GD, antithyroid drugs for less than 3 months. RNA was extracted from PBMCs in TRIzol for both TCR sequencing and RNA sequencing. Graves' disease was diagnosed according to American Thyroid Association guidelines. Patients were recruited from an endocrinology department in Xi'an, China. From each patient, around 9 milliliters of peripheral blood was collected into an EDTA anticoagulant tube. Ficoll Paque Plus density gradient separation was used to isolate PBMCs, and no further T cell sorting was performed. An Agilent 2100 Bioanalyzer and agarose gel were used to check RNA quality, while a NanoDrop 2000 measured RNA concentration.

These data were also filed under a second study, of T cells in Graves' hyperthyroidism and ophthalmopathy. The second publication reports: Graves' hyperthyroidism was defined as stable when no progression to ophthalmopathy occurred over 18 months of follow-up. Hyperthyroidism patients were newly diagnosed, had a disease duration of under 2 months, and were aged 18 to 65 years. Patients with uncontrolled infections, other autoimmune diseases, pregnancy or lactation were excluded. Diagnoses were based on clinical symptoms, serum thyroxine and TRAb, thyroid ultrasound and orbital computed tomography. The first round of RT-PCR for the TCR CDR3 was performed with the HTBI primer set and the Qiagen OneStep RT-PCR kit. Most expanded thyroid clonotypes (frequency above 0.001) were also found in blood, which suggests that blood repertoires may mirror thyroid immune responses. A 13 V-J signature model separated ophthalmopathy from stable hyperthyroidism, with 87.88% sensitivity and roughly 82% specificity in cross-validation and 80%/75% in testing. In validation, the model predicted progression to ophthalmopathy with around 71% sensitivity and about 72% specificity, a median of 6.5 months before onset. TCR V-J signatures able to tell the groups apart were searched for in a discovery cohort of some 97 patients, of whom roughly 42 had Graves' ophthalmopathy and under 65 had stable Graves' hyperthyroidism. Whether ophthalmopathy could be predicted prospectively was tested in an independent validation cohort made up of about 20 hyperthyroidism patients plus 17 patients who later progressed to ophthalmopathy. The 75 to 100 discovery patients were randomly split 7:3 into training and test sets. In more than 5 Graves' hyperthyroidism patients, the study also compared T-cell repertoires from thyroid tissue with T-cell repertoires from blood. Once sampling was done, hyperthyroidism patients were given methimazole at a starting dose of 30 mg daily, whereas ophthalmopathy patients were given high-dose intravenous methylprednisolone. A second multiplex PCR round built the libraries, followed by size selection and purification. The libraries were sequenced on an Illumina HiSeq2000 using paired-end 100 bp reads. SOAPnuke was used to process the raw data, with reads discarded if the reads contained adapters or uncalled bases, had a mean Phred below 15, or lacked an exact constant-primer or identifier match. COPE v1.2.5 was used to merge high-quality paired reads, and clonotypes were defined as unique nucleotide sequences. MiTCR v1.1 was used to align clonotypes to the IMGT TRBV, TRBD and TRBJ reference segments. The analysis was restricted to V-J combinations with a frequency above 0.0001, which together covered roughly 99% of the repertoires. The TCS score was defined as F50 (clonal expansion) divided by E x V (chaos), with BLOSUM62-based TCRdist calculated between CDR3 peptides within each V-J. Welch's t-statistics and random forest reduced roughly 500 V-J features to 13, which were used in a naive Bayes classifier (R e1071). No statistical method was used to set the sample size in advance, and investigators knew the group allocation. The paper describes TCR Vbeta CDR3 sequencing of about 140 peripheral blood samples, made up of 43 ophthalmopathy patients, 70 to 75 hyperthyroidism patients and roughly 17 progressor patients.

Sequenced material: peripheral blood mononuclear cells (PBMCs), taken at new diagnosis, from a patient treated with antithyroid drugs. Recombination connected TRBV19 to TRBJ1-2; the D gene remains uncertain. The sequence was obtained from a woman in her 30s with Graves disease. Donor details come from another sample of the same person, matched by shared clones. The CDR3 in this case is CASRHGRENYGYTF. The bases read TGTGCCAGTAGACACGGGAGGGAAAACTATGGCTACACCTTC.